This TCR beta chain derives from a study of blood T cell repertoires in COVID-19 (dated by TCRdb to about 2020). Background for the entire study: Collaborator samples came from the United States, Italy and Spain and covered acute and convalescent phases of COVID-19. Deeply sampled blood TCRbeta repertoires from subjects exposed to, actively infected with, or recovered from COVID-19 were included in the dataset. Where available, HLA class I and class II types were obtained from metadata supplied by the sample provider rather than from assay-based typing. The samples were drawn from the first 160 participants of the ongoing ImmuneRACE study and from some 1,300 subjects provided by 6 global collaborators. The repertoires were released in a freely available public database meant as a resource for research on the immune response to SARS-CoV-2. The material from the prospective study consisted of cDNA or gDNA derived from T cells, B-cell-depleted T cells, or PBMCs. Nearly every sample came with metadata listing a de-identified subject ID, COVID-19 status, age in years and sex.

On the study overall, not on this receptor specifically: How much clinical and demographic metadata was included differed by source and by participant, and the metadata was provided uncurated.

Collaborating institutions collected whole blood in K2EDTA tubes following their own protocols. For TCRbeta analysis, collaborators shipped samples as frozen whole blood, isolated PBMCs, or DNA extracted from either of those sample types. Remarks on this clone: It has no known antigen specificity. No much larger clonotype is one base removed from it; base qualities were not supplied.

The immunoSEQ Assay, a bias-controlled multiplex PCR, was used to amplify TCRbeta CDR3 regions from genomic DNA. The paper's data handling went like this. The number of nucleated cells in each sample was estimated from the amplification of reference gene primers within the assay. To quantify the absolute abundance of each unique TCRbeta CDR3 rearrangement, sequence reads were collapsed and filtered. Productive Simpson clonality was computed per sample as the square root of Simpson's diversity index over productive rearrangements. Held by TCRdb, this immuneACCESS table contains in-frame sequences only and omits some clones. Under half of the omission traces to an unresolved V gene where checked; the cause of the rest is unknown. That table gives V, J and clone size, and the DNA gave D and trimming. Present in this sample are about 400,000 clones, 75% to 90% of which were seen just once. The top ten constitute roughly 4% of the sample.

Reading the germline V gene gives CDR1 SNHLY and CDR2 FYNNEI. Trimming removed 1 base from V and 5 bases from J, leaving 14 bases between the germline ends. Counted from cysteine to phenylalanine, this CDR3 has 15 amino acids. Of all the DNA, just the CDR3 is kept, 45 bases in frame from base 1. The receptor was isolated from a woman younger than 45 with acute or convalescent COVID-19. The sequence is built from TRBV2 and TRBJ1-1; D gene: possibly TRBD1, on 5 matching bases. Input material: peripheral blood. The encoded CDR3 is CASSEGAGRRTEAFF. The DNA sequence reads TGTGCCAGCAGTGAAGGGGCAGGGAGGAGGACTGAAGCTTTCTTT.